This T cell receptor (beta chain) derives from a study of control samples from healthy donors and cancer patients. Sequencing used immunoSEQ multiplex PCR; TCRdb keeps in-frame clones, though not all of them. The table has 150,000 to 200,000 clones, 96% seen once; the top ten hold approximately 1%. This clonotype was obtained from a woman in her twenties or thirties in good health. Sequencing was performed on blood.

This CDR3 is CASSPRPGGELFF. CDR3 nucleotides: TGTGCCAGCAGCCCTCGACCAGGCGGGGAGCTGTTTTTT. This rearrangement joins TRBV7-2 to TRBJ2-2, with D uncertain. Germline V lookup: CDR1 SGHTA, CDR2 FQGNSA. The V and J ends lost 5 bases and 7 bases respectively, with 11 bases between them. This CDR3 has 13 residues.